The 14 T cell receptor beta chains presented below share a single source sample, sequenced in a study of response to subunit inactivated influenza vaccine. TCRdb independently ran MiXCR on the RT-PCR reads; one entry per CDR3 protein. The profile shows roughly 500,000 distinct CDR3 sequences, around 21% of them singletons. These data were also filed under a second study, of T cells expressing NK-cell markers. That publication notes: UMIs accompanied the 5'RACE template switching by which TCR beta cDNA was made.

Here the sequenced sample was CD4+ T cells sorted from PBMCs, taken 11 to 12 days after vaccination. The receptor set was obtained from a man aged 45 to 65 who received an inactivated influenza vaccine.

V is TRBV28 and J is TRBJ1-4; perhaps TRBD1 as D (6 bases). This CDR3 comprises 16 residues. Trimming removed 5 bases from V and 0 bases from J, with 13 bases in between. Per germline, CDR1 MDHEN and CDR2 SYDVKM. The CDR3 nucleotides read TGTGCCAGCAGTAGCCAGGGGACTTCAACTAATGAAAAACTGTTTTTT. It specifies CASSSQGTSTNEKLFF.

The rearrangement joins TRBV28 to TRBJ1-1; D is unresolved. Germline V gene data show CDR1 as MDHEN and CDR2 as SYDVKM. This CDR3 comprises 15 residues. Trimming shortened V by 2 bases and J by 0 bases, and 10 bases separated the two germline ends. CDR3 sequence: CASSLAPVMNTEAFF. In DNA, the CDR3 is TGTGCCAGCAGTTTAGCACCAGTGATGAACACTGAAGCTTTCTTT.

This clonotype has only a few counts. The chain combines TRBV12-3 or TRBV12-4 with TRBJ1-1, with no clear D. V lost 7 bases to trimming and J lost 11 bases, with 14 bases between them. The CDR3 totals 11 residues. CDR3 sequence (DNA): TGTGCCAGCATTCATGCAGGATACGCTTTCTTT. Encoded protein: CASIHAGYAFF.

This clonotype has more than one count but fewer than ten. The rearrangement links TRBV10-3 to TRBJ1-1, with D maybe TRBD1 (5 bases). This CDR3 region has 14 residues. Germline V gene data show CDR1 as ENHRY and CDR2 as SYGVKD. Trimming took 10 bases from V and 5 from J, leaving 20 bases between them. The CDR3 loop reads CATGREGRRTEAFF. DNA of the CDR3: TGTGCCACCGGGAGGGAGGGACGGCGTACTGAAGCTTTCTTT.

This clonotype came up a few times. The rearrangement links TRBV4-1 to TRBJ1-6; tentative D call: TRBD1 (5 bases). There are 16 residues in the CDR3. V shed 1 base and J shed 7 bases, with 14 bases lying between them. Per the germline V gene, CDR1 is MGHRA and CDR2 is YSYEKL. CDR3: CASSQVSFWGNSPLHF. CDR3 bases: TGCGCCAGCAGCCAAGTGTCTTTTTGGGGGAATTCACCCCTCCACTTT.

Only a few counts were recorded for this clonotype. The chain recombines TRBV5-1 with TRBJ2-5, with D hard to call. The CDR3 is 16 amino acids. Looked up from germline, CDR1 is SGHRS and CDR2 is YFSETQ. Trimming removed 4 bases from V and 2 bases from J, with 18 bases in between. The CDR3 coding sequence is TGCGCCAGCAGCCAAGCGACGGGCAGACAACAAGAGACCCAGTACTTC. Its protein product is CASSQATGRQQETQYF.

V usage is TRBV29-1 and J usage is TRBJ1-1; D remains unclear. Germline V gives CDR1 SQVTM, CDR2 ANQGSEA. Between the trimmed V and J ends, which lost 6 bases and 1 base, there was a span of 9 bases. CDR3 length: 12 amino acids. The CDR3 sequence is CSVKGGNTEAFF. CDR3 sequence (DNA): TGCAGCGTGAAGGGTGGGAACACTGAAGCTTTCTTT.

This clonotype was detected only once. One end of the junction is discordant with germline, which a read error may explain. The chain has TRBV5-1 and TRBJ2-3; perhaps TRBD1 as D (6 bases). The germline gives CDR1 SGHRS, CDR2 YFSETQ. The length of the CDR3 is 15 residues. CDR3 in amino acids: CASSLGQGSTDTQSF. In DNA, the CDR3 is TGCGCCAGCAGCTTGGGGCAGGGGAGCACAGATACGCAGTCTTTT.

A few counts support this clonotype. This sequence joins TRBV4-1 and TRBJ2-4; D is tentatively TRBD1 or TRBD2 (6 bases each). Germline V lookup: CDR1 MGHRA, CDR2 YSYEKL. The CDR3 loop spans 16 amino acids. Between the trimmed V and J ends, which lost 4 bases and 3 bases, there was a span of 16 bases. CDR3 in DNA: TGCGCCAGCAGCCCAGGACAGATGGAGGGCAAAAACATTCAGTACTTC. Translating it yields CASSPGQMEGKNIQYF.

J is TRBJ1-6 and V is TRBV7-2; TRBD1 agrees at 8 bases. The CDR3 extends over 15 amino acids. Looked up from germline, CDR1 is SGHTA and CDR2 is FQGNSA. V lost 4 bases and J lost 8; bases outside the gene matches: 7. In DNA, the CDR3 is TGTGCCAGCAGCTCCAGGGGGCGCGCTGATTCACCCCTCCACTTT. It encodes CASSSRGRADSPLHF. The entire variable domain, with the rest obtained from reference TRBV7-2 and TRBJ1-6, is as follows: GAGVSQSPSNKVTEKGKDVELRCDPISGHTALYWYRQSLGQGLEFLIYFQGNSAPDKSGLPSDRFSAERTGGSVSTLTIQRTQQEDSAVYLCASSSRGRADSPLHFGNGTRLTVT.

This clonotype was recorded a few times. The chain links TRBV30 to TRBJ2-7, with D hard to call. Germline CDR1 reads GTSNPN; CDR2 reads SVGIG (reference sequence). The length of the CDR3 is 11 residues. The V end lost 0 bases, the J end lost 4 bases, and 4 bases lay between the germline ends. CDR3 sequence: CAWSVRYEQYF. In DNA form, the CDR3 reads TGTGCCTGGAGTGTACGGTACGAGCAGTACTTC.

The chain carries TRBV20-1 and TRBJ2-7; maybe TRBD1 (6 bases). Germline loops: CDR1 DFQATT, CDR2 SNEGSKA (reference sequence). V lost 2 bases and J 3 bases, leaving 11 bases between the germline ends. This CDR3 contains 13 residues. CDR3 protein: CSARRTAHYEQYF. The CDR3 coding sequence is TGCAGTGCTAGAAGGACAGCTCACTACGAGCAGTACTTC.

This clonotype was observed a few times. CDR3 in amino acids: CASSYSKEFPPYTEAFF. The CDR3 nucleotides are TGTGCCAGCAGTTACTCGAAGGAGTTCCCCCCATACACTGAAGCTTTCTTT. The chain has TRBV6-5 and TRBJ1-1; D not certain. V was pared by 0 bases and J by 3 bases, with 17 bases between. CDR3 length equals 17 residues. From germline, CDR1 is MNHEY and CDR2 SVGAGI.

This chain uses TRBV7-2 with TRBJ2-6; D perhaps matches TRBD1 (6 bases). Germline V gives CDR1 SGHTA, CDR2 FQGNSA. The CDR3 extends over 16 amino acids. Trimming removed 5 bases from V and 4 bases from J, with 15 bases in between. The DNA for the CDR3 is TGTGCCAGCAGCAAACAGGGACACTCCGGGGCCAACGTCCTGACTTTC. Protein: CASSKQGHSGANVLTF.